Sequencing of this T cell receptor beta chain was carried out in a study of cytomegalovirus exposure and HLA in healthy donors. Study observations and caveats: The investigators catalogued about 170 TCR beta chains as cytomegalovirus-associated.

Germline assignment: CDR1 SNHLY and CDR2 FYNNEI. CDR3 length: 14 residues. Trimming left V 6 bases short and J 6 bases short, with 15 bases between. A word on this clone: Its antigen is not identified.

The PCR was carried out with 60 Vbeta primers and 13 Jbeta primers. The table came from immunoSEQ multiplex PCR; TCRdb's copy has only in-frame clones and leaves some out. The sample shows about 130,000 clones, over 75% of them seen only once. This chain links TRBV2 with TRBJ2-4, with TRBD2 as a possible D gene (7 bases). The clonotype originates from a boy aged 5-17 years in good health and CMV-seronegative. Material: PBMCs. The CDR3 DNA reads as TGTGCCAGCAGGACTAGGGGGGGCGGAAACATTCAGTACTTC. Its translation: CASRTRGGGNIQYF.